Below, 16 T cell receptor beta chains from the same sample are listed, as sequenced in a study of spatial heterogeneity in lung cancer. TCRdb processed the 5' RACE reads anew with MiXCR; each CDR3 protein has one entry. The repertoire holds under 11,000 distinct CDR3 sequences, with over 4.5% as singletons. Regarding time point: sample taken at primary tumor resection. Tumor, nontumor lung or frozen PBMC supplied whole RNA, sequenced without sorting. Specimen: PBMCs, collected at surgery. All receptors derive from a male donor with early-stage non-small cell lung cancer.

In this sample, this clonotype turned up once. A much larger clone differs by one base, so this may be a read error. The J gene is TRBJ2-7, the V gene TRBV7-9; D is unclear. Germline CDR1 is SEHNR and CDR2 is FQNEAQ (reference sequence). Trimming removed 6 bases from V and 6 bases from J, with 21 bases in between. The CDR3 is 15 amino acids. The DNA for the CDR3 is TGTGCCAGCAGGCAACAGCCTTCTATGTTGGCCGAGCAGTACTTC. It specifies CASRQQPSMLAEQYF.

The table lists this clonotype with many counts. The rearrangement joins TRBV7-9 to TRBJ2-5, with 7 positions matching TRBD2. The CDR3 sequence is 14 residues long. CDR1 is SEHNR, CDR2 FQNEAQ, per germline (reference sequence). Germline trimming cut 4 bases from V and 1 base from J; bases unmatched to any gene: 3. As DNA, the CDR3 is TGTGCCAGCAGCTCCCCGGGGGGCCAAGAGACCCAGTACTTC. Its protein is CASSSPGGQETQYF.

The chain carries TRBV6-2 or TRBV6-3 and TRBJ2-1; 7 bases fit TRBD2. The CDR3 is made up of 14 amino acids. CDR1 and CDR2 (germline): MNHEY, SVGEGT. V gave up 6 bases and J gave up 10 bases; unmatched junction bases: 12. Here the CDR3 reads CASSSWAGVQEQFF. The CDR3 DNA follows: TGTGCCAGCAGCTCCTGGGCGGGGGTACAAGAGCAGTTCTTC.

Sample share makes this clonotype medium-sized (0.01 to 0.1%). V is TRBV10-3 and J is TRBJ1-1; perhaps TRBD1 as D (5 bases). With 0 bases removed from V and 4 bases from J, the gap between germline ends came to 21 bases. The length of the CDR3 is 18 residues. Looked up from germline, CDR1 is ENHRY and CDR2 is SYGVKD. The CDR3 here is CAISESHRASKRGTEAFF. DNA for the CDR3: TGTGCCATCAGTGAGTCCCACCGGGCATCCAAAAGGGGCACTGAAGCTTTCTTT.

By sample fraction, this clonotype is medium-sized (0.01 to 0.1%). The chain combines TRBV29-1 with TRBJ1-1; D not certain. The CDR3 is 13 residues long. The V end lost 6 bases, the J end lost 5 bases, and 16 bases lay between the germline ends. Germline values: CDR1 SQVTM, CDR2 ANQGSEA. CDR3 amino acids: CSVAPGRATEAFF. The CDR3 nucleotides are TGCAGCGTCGCCCCAGGCCGGGCGACTGAAGCTTTCTTT.

By proportion, this clonotype is medium-sized. The chain employs TRBV14 and TRBJ1-5; D is unresolved. Germline CDR1 reads SGHDN; CDR2 reads FVKESK. Deletions cut 5 bases from V and 4 bases from J, with 6 bases between. There are 12 residues in the CDR3. CDR3 loop: CASSYLNQPQHF. CDR3 bases: TGTGCCAGCAGCTACCTGAATCAGCCCCAGCATTTT.

This clonotype is medium-sized by share. As DNA, the CDR3 is TGTGCCAGCAGCGTAACCGGGCTTCAAGCAGATACGCAGTATTTT. Protein sequence: CASSVTGLQADTQYF. This chain joins TRBV9 and TRBJ2-3; D gene unclear. Trimming removed 1 base from V and 4 bases from J, with 13 bases in between. CDR1 is SGDLS, CDR2 YYNGEE, per germline. CDR3 length: 15 amino acids.

Relative to its sample, this clonotype is medium-sized (0.01 to 0.1%). The CDR3: CAISEGLLGHEQFF. DNA for the CDR3: TGTGCCATCAGTGAGGGGCTCCTAGGCCATGAGCAGTTCTTC. This chain uses TRBV10-3 with TRBJ2-1; D call uncertain. The CDR3 loop spans 14 amino acids. From germline, CDR1 is ENHRY and CDR2 SYGVKD. Trimming took 2 bases from V and 8 from J, leaving 13 bases between them.

This clonotype was found many times. The V call is TRBV6-1, the J call TRBJ1-1; D remains ambiguous. CDR3 length equals 13 residues. The germline V and J ends were trimmed by 3 bases and 4 bases, with 9 bases remaining between them. The germline V gene encodes CDR1 MNHNS and CDR2 SASEGT. The CDR3 here is CASSEMGITEAFF. Here the CDR3 DNA reads TGTGCCAGCAGTGAGATGGGGATCACTGAAGCTTTCTTT.

This clonotype was recorded at least ten times. The rearrangement links TRBV5-6 to TRBJ2-3; D might be TRBD2 (6 bases). The CDR3 is made up of 16 amino acids. V lost 2 bases to trimming and J lost 4 bases, with 17 bases between them. In germline, CDR1 is SGHDT, CDR2 YYEEEE. The CDR3, as DNA: TGTGCCAGCAGCTTCGGATCGGGGACTGCGTCAGATACGCAGTATTTT. This translates into CASSFGSGTASDTQYF.

This clonotype has a count of ten or more. The chain employs TRBV29-1 and TRBJ1-2; D gene ambiguous. Trimming removed 2 bases at V and 4 bases at J, with 8 bases between. CDR3 length: 12 amino acids. The germline V gene encodes CDR1 SQVTM and CDR2 ANQGSEA. The CDR3 bases are TGCAGCGTTGAACCGGCAGCCTATGGCTACACCTTC. Encoded protein: CSVEPAAYGYTF.

This clonotype occurred a few times. V and J are TRBV7-9 and TRBJ1-5; no definite D call. Germline V gene data show CDR1 as SEHNR and CDR2 as FQNEAQ (reference sequence). Trimming took 1 base from V and 7 from J, leaving 8 bases between them. CDR3 size: 13 residues. The DNA of the CDR3 is TGTGCCAGCAGCTTAGATTTTAGGCAGCCCCAGCATTTT. It specifies CASSLDFRQPQHF.

This clonotype showed up many times. The DNA for the CDR3 is TGCGCCAGCAGCCTCGTAGCGGGGGGTAGCTCCTACAATGAGCAGTTCTTC. Its protein is CASSLVAGGSSYNEQFF. This chain connects TRBV5-1 to TRBJ2-1; 10 nucleotides line up with TRBD2. V lost 4 bases, J lost 0 bases, and 7 bases stayed unmatched. Per germline, CDR1 SGHRS and CDR2 YFSETQ. The CDR3 contains 17 residues.

This clonotype rates as medium-sized. This chain joins TRBV3-1 and TRBJ2-3; D not certain. V was shortened by 7 bases and J by 4 bases, with 6 bases between the two germline ends. In germline, CDR1 is LGHDT, CDR2 YNNKEL (reference sequence). The CDR3 loop spans 11 amino acids. CDR3 in amino acids: CASTRSDTQYF. The DNA for the CDR3 is TGTGCCAGCACAAGGTCAGATACGCAGTATTTT.

This clonotype was observed at least ten times. This chain links TRBV12-3 or TRBV12-4 with TRBJ1-4; D not resolved. CDR3 length equals 15 residues. The V end lost 5 bases, the J end lost 9 bases, and 19 bases lay between the germline ends. Here the CDR3 reads CASSPTGRSFKKLFF. Written as DNA, the CDR3 is TGTGCCAGCAGTCCAACTGGGCGCAGCTTTAAAAAACTGTTTTTT.

This clonotype was seen at least ten times. The genes are TRBV9 and TRBJ2-7; D gene unclear. Per germline, CDR1 SGDLS and CDR2 YYNGEE. V lost 0 bases, J lost 2 bases, and 9 bases lay in between. There are 14 residues in the CDR3. The CDR3 sequence is CASSVDSRTYEQYF. CDR3 coding DNA: TGTGCCAGCAGCGTAGACAGTCGAACCTACGAGCAGTACTTC.